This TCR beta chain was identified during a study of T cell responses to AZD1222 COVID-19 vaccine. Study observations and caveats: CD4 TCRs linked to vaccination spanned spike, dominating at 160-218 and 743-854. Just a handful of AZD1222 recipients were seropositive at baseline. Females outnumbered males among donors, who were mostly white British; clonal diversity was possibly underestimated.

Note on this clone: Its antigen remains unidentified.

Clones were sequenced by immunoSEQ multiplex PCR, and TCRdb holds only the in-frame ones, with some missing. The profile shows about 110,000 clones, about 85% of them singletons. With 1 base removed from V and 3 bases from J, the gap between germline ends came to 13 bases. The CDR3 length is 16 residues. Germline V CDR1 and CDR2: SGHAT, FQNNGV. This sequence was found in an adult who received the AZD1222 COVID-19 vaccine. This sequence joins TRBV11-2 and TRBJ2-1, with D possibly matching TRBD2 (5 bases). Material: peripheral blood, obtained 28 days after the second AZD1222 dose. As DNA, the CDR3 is TGTGCCAGCAGCTTAGTTTCGGGAATAAACTACAATGAGCAGTTCTTC. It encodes CASSLVSGINYNEQFF.